The 15 T cell receptor beta chains below all came from one sample that was sequenced in a study of cytomegalovirus exposure and HLA in healthy donors. The PCR employed 60 Vbeta primers together with 13 Jbeta primers. The method was immunoSEQ multiplex PCR; TCRdb's version includes in-frame clones alone and lacks a portion of them. The sample totals 70,000 to 100,000 clones. The material sequenced was PBMCs. Receptors were obtained from a girl between 10 and 17 years old in good health and CMV-seropositive.

The rearrangement uses TRBV28 and TRBJ1-5; tentative D call: TRBD1 (5 bases). Per the germline V gene, CDR1 is MDHEN and CDR2 is SYDVKM. CDR3 length equals 15 residues. Between the trimmed V and J ends, which lost 4 bases and 3 bases, there was a span of 13 bases. The CDR3 reads CASSSGFSTNQPQHF. The CDR3, as DNA: TGTGCCAGCAGTTCAGGGTTTTCGACCAATCAGCCCCAGCATTTT. The full variable domain, completed using reference TRBV28 and TRBJ1-5, is DVKVTQSSRYLVKRTGEKVFLECVQDMDHENMFWYRQDPGLGLRLIYFSYDVKMKEKGDIPEGYSVSREKKERFSLILESASTNQTSMYLCASSSGFSTNQPQHFGDGTRLSIL.

The V call is TRBV27, the J call TRBJ2-6; maybe TRBD1 (5 bases). Germline V gene lookup returns CDR1 MNHEY and CDR2 SMNVEV (reference sequence). Trimming left V 5 bases short and J 0 bases short, with 8 bases between. CDR3 length equals 15 residues. The CDR3 spells CASSLTGSGANVLTF. Written as DNA, the CDR3 is TGTGCCAGCAGTCTCACAGGCTCTGGGGCCAACGTCCTGACTTTC.

The chain combines TRBV4-1 with TRBJ1-4, with a possible D match to TRBD1 (6 bases). CDR3 size: 16 residues. Germline-derived CDR1 and CDR2 are MGHRA and YSYEKL. V was cut by 2 bases and J by 10 bases, with 20 bases left in between. This CDR3 reads CASSQYMDSVVGKLFF. The CDR3 nucleotides are TGCGCCAGCAGCCAATACATGGACAGTGTCGTAGGAAAACTGTTTTTT.

The chain recombines TRBV1 with TRBJ2-1; the table names TRBD2, a call not compared with the DNA. TRBV1 has pseudogene status. The CDR3 runs 15 residues. The CDR3 region is CTSSHKGLLDNEQFF. CDR3 bases: TGCACCAGCAGCCACAAGGGACTACTCGACAATGAGCAGTTCTTC.

The V gene is TRBV29-1, the J gene TRBJ2-2; the match to TRBD2 covers 7 bases. Germline V lookup: CDR1 SQVTM, CDR2 ANQGSEA. The CDR3 length is 13 residues. V was clipped by 4 bases and J by 5 bases; unmatched bases: 4. CDR3 bases: TGCAGCGTTGCCGGCGGGGGAACCGGGGAGCTGTTTTTT. Amino acids: CSVAGGGTGELFF.

The chain links TRBV6-5 to TRBJ1-2; possible D gene TRBD1, 5 bases. The CDR3 has 14 residues. V was clipped by 0 bases and J by 8 bases, with 13 bases between them. Germline V gene sequence: CDR1 MNHEY, CDR2 SVGAGI. CDR3 in amino acids: CASSYSYQGMGYTF. CDR3 in DNA: TGTGCCAGCAGTTACTCGTATCAGGGTATGGGCTACACCTTC.

This rearrangement joins TRBV29-1 to TRBJ2-3, with TRBD2 identical over 11 bases. The germline V gene encodes CDR1 SQVTM and CDR2 ANQGSEA. This CDR3 contains 16 residues. Trimming cost V 7 bases and J 6 bases; bases outside gene matches: 15. The CDR3 loop is CSAATIAGGERDTQYF. In nucleotides, the CDR3 is TGCAGCGCTGCGACTATAGCGGGGGGGGAGCGTGATACGCAGTATTTT.

The chain carries TRBV18 and TRBJ1-5; D uncertain. Germline lookup yields CDR1 KGHSH and CDR2 LQKENI. CDR3 length: 15 residues. V lost 2 bases and J 6 bases, leaving 14 bases between the germline ends. CDR3 bases: TGTGCCAGCTCACCATCAGGCCCGAAAGGTCAGCCCCAGCATTTT. This codes for CASSPSGPKGQPQHF.

The gene calls are TRBV9 and TRBJ2-5; D is perhaps TRBD2 (6 bases). The CDR3 runs 14 residues. The V end was cut by 0 bases, the J end by 5 bases, with 11 bases between. CDR1 is SGDLS and CDR2 is YYNGEE in the germline V gene. The CDR3 nucleotides are TGTGCCAGCAGCGTAGGGGGGGTGGCTGAGACCCAGTACTTC. Its translation is CASSVGGVAETQYF.

This chain uses TRBV5-1 with TRBJ1-5; 7 nucleotides match TRBD1. J gave up 1 base and V 0 bases, and 1 base lay outside the gene matches. The length of the CDR3 is 15 residues. Germline assignment: CDR1 SGHRS and CDR2 YFSETQ. The CDR3 region is CASSLGQGSNQPQHF. The CDR3 DNA is TGCGCCAGCAGCTTGGGACAGGGAAGCAATCAGCCCCAGCATTTT. The variable domain in full, completed from reference TRBV5-1 and TRBJ1-5, reads KAGVTQTPRYLIKTRGQQVTLSCSPISGHRSVSWYQQTPGQGLQFLFEYFSETQRNKGNFPGRFSGRQFSNSRSEMNVSTLELGDSALYLCASSLGQGSNQPQHFGDGTRLSIL.

The genes are TRBV5-5 and TRBJ1-1; D might be TRBD1 (6 bases). CDR3 length: 14 amino acids. Germline CDR1 SGHKS, CDR2 YYEKEE (reference sequence). V was trimmed by 1 base and J by 5 bases, leaving 12 bases between them. The DNA of the CDR3 is TGTGCCAGCAGCTTGCTGGGGGCAGATACTGAAGCTTTCTTT. Protein product: CASSLLGADTEAFF.

The chain uses TRBV18 and TRBJ1-6, with D tentatively TRBD1 (6 bases). The CDR3 is made up of 15 amino acids. Trimming removed 4 bases from V and 8 bases from J, with 15 bases in between. CDR1 and CDR2 (germline): KGHSH, LQKENI. CDR3 loop: CASSLSTGDDSPLHF. Written as DNA, the CDR3 is TGTGCCAGCTCACTTTCGACAGGAGACGATTCACCCCTCCACTTT.

V usage is TRBV5-1 and J usage is TRBJ2-3; no definite D call. The germline CDR1 and CDR2 sequences are SGHRS and YFSETQ. V dropped 0 bases and J dropped 4 bases, with 3 bases sitting between them. The CDR3 sequence is 12 residues long. CDR3 in amino acids: CASSLASDTQYF. For the CDR3, the DNA is TGCGCCAGCAGCTTGGCCTCAGATACGCAGTATTTT.

The chain carries TRBV13 and TRBJ2-2; TRBD2 agrees at 10 bases. Per the germline V gene, CDR1 is PRHDT and CDR2 is FYEKMQ (reference sequence). The CDR3 has 18 residues. Trimming took 5 bases from V and 1 from J; bases not matched to a gene: 10. CDR3 amino acids: CASSPDPAGGQNTGELFF. The CDR3 DNA sequence: TGTGCCAGCAGCCCCGACCCAGCGGGGGGGCAGAACACCGGGGAGCTGTTTTTT.

V usage is TRBV27 and J usage is TRBJ2-7; D perhaps matches TRBD1 (6 bases). The CDR3 consists of 15 residues. From germline, CDR1 is MNHEY and CDR2 SMNVEV (reference sequence). Trimming stripped 3 bases from V and 0 bases from J, with 12 bases between. Written as DNA, the CDR3 is TGTGCCAGCAGTTTCTCCGGGACACACTCCTACGAGCAGTACTTC. It specifies CASSFSGTHSYEQYF.